The 3 T cell receptor beta chains in this list originate from one sample, sequenced in a study of cytomegalovirus exposure and HLA in healthy donors. A multiplex PCR was run with 60 Vbeta primers and 13 Jbeta primers. Generated by immunoSEQ multiplex PCR, the TCRdb table keeps only in-frame clones and is missing some. The table lists 130,000 to 150,000 clones, approximately 80% of them singletons. The sequencing sample was made of PBMCs. The receptors here all came from a man in his thirties or forties in good health and CMV-seropositive.

The rearrangement links TRBV5-4 to TRBJ2-5; 8 nucleotides agree with TRBD1. The junction had 14 bases not matched to a gene; V was cut back by 7 bases and J by 0 bases. The CDR3 loop spans 17 amino acids. Germline CDR1 reads SGHNT; CDR2 reads YYREEE (reference sequence). The CDR3 reads CASSPYPDRGYQETQYF. For the CDR3, the DNA is TGTGCCAGCTCACCCTATCCTGACAGGGGATACCAAGAGACCCAGTACTTC.

J is TRBJ2-1 and V is TRBV13; TRBD1 matches 9 bases. The V gene's germline CDR1 is PRHDT and CDR2 FYEKMQ (reference sequence). CDR3 length: 15 residues. After removal of 5 bases from V and 6 bases from J, the junction contained 8 bases not matched to a gene. The CDR3 sequence: CASSHDRGESNEQFF. The CDR3 DNA is TGTGCCAGCAGCCACGACAGGGGGGAGTCCAATGAGCAGTTCTTC.

The CDR3 here is CARSRQGRDSPLHF. The CDR3 coding sequence is TGTGCCAGAAGCCGCCAGGGGAGAGATTCACCCCTCCACTTT. This rearrangement joins TRBV5-3 to TRBJ1-6, with D perhaps TRBD1 (6 bases). TRBV5-3 is classed as an ORF, of uncertain function. Trimming left V 4 bases short and J 8 bases short, with 13 bases between. The CDR3 spans 14 residues.